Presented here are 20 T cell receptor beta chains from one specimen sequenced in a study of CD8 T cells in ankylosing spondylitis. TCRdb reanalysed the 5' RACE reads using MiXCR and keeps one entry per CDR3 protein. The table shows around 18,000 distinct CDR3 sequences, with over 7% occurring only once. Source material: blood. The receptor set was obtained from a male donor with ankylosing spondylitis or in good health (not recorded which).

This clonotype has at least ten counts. The CDR3 DNA sequence: TGTGCCAGCAGTTCCCAGGGGACTGGGGAGCTGTTTTTT. Amino acids: CASSSQGTGELFF. The chain carries TRBV7-2 and TRBJ2-2; D assignment may be TRBD1 or TRBD2 (6 bases each). Germline CDR1 is SGHTA and CDR2 is FQGNSA. V shed 6 bases and J shed 8 bases, with 13 bases lying between them. CDR3 size: 13 residues.

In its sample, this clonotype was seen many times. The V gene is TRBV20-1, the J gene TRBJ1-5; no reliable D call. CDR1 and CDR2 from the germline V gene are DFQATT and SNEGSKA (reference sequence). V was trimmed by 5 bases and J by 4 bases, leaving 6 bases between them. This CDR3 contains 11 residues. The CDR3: CSAGKNQPQHF. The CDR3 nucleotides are TGCAGTGCTGGAAAGAATCAGCCCCAGCATTTT.

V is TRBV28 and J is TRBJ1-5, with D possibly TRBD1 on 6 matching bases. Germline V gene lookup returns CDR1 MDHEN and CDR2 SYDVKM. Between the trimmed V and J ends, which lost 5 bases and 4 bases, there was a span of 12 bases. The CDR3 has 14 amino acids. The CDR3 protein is CASSLRTVNQPQHF. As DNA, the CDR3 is TGTGCCAGCAGTCTCCGGACAGTAAATCAGCCCCAGCATTTT.

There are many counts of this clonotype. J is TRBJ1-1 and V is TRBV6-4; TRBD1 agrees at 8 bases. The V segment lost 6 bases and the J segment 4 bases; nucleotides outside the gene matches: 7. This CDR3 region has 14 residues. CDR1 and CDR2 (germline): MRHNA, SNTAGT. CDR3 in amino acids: CASSETGVGTEAFF. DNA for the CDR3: TGTGCCAGCAGCGAGACAGGGGTAGGCACTGAAGCTTTCTTT.

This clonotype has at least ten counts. The CDR3 DNA reads as TGTGCCAGCAGCTTAGATCGGGGCGGGGGAGATGAGCAGTTCTTC. The encoded protein is CASSLDRGGGDEQFF. This chain links TRBV7-6 with TRBJ2-1; 7 bases map to TRBD2. CDR1 and CDR2 (germline): SGHVS, FNYEAQ. This CDR3 has 15 amino acids. Trimming cost V 1 base and J 8 bases; bases outside gene matches: 8.

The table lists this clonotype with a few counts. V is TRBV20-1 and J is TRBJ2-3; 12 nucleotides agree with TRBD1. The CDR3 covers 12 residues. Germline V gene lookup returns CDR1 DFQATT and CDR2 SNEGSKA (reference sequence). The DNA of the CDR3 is TGCAGCGCCGGGACAGGGGGCTTTGCGCAGTATTTT. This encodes CSAGTGGFAQYF.

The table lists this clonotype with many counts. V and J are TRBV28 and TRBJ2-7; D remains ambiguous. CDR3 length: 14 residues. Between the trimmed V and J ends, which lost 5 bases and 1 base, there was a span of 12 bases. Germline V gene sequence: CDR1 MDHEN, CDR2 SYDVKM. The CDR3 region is CASSPLSKSYEQYF. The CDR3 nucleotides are TGTGCCAGCAGTCCCTTGTCAAAATCCTACGAGCAGTACTTC.

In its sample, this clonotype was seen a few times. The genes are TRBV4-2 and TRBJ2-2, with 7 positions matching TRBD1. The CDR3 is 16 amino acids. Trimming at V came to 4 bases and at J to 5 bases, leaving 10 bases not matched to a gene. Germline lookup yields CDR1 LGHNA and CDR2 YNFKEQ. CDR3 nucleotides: TGTGCCAGCAGCCTTGCCAGGGGGTCCAATACCGGGGAGCTGTTTTTT. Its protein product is CASSLARGSNTGELFF.

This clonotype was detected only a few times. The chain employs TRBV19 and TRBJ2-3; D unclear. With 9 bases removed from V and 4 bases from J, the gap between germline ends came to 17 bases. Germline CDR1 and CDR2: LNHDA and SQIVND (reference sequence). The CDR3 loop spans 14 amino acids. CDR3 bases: TGTGCCAGCGGAGAAATCCCCCCCCCAGATACGCAGTATTTT. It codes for CASGEIPPPDTQYF. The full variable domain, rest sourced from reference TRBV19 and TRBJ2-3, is DGGITQSPKYLFRKEGQNVTLSCEQNLNHDAMYWYRQDPGQGLRLIYYSQIVNDFQKGDIAEGYSVSREKKESFPLTVTSAQKNPTAFYLCASGEIPPPDTQYFGPGTRLTVL.

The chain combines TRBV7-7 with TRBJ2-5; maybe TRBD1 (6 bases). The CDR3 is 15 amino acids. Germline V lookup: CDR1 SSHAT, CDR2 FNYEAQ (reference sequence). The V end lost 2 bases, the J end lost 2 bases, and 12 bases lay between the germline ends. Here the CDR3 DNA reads TGTGCCAGCAGCTTAAGTGTGGGGACACAAGAGACCCAGTACTTC. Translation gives CASSLSVGTQETQYF.

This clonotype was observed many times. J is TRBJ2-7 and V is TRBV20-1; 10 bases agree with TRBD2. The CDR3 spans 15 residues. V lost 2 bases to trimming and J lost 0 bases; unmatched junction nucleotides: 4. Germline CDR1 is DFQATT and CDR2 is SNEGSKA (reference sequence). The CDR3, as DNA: TGCAGTGCTAGACCAGGGACTAGCGTCTCCTACGAGCAGTACTTC. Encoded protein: CSARPGTSVSYEQYF.

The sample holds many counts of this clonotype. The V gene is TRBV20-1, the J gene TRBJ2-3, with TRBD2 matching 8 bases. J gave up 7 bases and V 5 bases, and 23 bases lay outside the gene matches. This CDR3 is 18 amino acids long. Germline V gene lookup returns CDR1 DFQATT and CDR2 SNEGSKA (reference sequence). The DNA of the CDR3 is TGCAGTGCTCGTCAGGGGTTAAGGAGCGGGGGAGTGGTTTATACGCAGTATTTT. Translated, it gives CSARQGLRSGGVVYTQYF.

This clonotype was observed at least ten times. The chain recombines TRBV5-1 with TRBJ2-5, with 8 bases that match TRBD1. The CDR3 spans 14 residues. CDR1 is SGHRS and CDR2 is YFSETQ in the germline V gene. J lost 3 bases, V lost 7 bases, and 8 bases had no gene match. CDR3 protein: CASGRRGLEETQYF. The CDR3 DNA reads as TGCGCCAGCGGACGCAGGGGGCTGGAAGAGACCCAGTACTTC.

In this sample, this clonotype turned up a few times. Here the CDR3 reads CSAGGGSGQPQHF. The CDR3, as DNA: TGCAGCGCGGGGGGGGGCAGCGGTCAGCCCCAGCATTTT. V is TRBV29-1 and J is TRBJ1-5; D might be TRBD1 (6 bases). Germline values: CDR1 SQVTM, CDR2 ANQGSEA. The CDR3 runs to 13 residues. Trimming pared 7 bases from V and 6 bases from J, leaving 16 bases between.

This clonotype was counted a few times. CDR3 loop: CASSLNGVSGELFF. In DNA form, the CDR3 reads TGTGCCAGCAGCTTAAATGGCGTGTCCGGGGAGCTGTTTTTT. The V and J genes are TRBV11-2 and TRBJ2-2; D remains unclear. CDR1 is SGHAT and CDR2 is FQNNGV in the germline V gene. The CDR3 is 14 residues long. V was pared by 2 bases and J by 6 bases, with 10 bases between.

This CDR3 is CSARNGGSQETQYF. In DNA, the CDR3 is TGCAGTGCTAGAAACGGGGGCTCCCAAGAGACCCAGTACTTC. The chain is built from TRBV20-1 and TRBJ2-5; D is perhaps TRBD1 or TRBD2 (6 bases each). Trimming took off 2 bases at V and 1 base at J, with 11 bases between the two ends. This CDR3 comprises 14 residues. Germline V gene lookup returns CDR1 DFQATT and CDR2 SNEGSKA (reference sequence).

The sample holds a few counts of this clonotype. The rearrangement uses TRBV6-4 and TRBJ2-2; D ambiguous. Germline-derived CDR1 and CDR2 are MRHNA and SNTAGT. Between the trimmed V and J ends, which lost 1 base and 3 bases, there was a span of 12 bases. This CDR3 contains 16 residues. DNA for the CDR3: TGTGCCAGCAGTGACTTTCTCAAGTGGGACACCGGGGAGCTGTTTTTT. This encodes CASSDFLKWDTGELFF.

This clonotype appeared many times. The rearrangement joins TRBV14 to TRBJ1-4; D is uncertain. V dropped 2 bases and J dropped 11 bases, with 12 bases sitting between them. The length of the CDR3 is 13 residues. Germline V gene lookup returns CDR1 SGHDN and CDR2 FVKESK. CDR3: CASSQSFISKLFF. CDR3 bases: TGTGCCAGCAGCCAATCTTTCATATCTAAACTGTTTTTT.

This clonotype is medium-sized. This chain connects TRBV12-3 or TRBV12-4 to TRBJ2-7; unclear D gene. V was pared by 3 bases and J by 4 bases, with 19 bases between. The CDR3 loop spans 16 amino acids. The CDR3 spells CASSFGLTDAAYEQYF. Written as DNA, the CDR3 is TGTGCCAGCAGTTTCGGCTTGACGGACGCCGCGTACGAGCAGTACTTC.

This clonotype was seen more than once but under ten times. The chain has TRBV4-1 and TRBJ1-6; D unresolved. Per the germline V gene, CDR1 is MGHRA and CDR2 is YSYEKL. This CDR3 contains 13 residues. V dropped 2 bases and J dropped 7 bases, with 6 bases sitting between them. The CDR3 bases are TGCGCCAGCAGCCAAAGTCTCAATTCACCCCTCCACTTT. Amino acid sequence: CASSQSLNSPLHF.